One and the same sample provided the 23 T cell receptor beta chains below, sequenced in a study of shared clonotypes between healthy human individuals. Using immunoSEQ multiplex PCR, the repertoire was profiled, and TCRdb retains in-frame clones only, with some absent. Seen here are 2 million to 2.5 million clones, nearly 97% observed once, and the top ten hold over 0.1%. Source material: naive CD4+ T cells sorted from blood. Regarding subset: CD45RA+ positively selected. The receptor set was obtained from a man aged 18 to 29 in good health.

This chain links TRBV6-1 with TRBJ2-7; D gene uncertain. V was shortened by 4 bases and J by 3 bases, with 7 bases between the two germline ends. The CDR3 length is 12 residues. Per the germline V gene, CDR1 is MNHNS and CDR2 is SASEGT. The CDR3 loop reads CASSVALYEQYF. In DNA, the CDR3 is TGTGCCAGCAGTGTAGCACTCTACGAGCAGTACTTC.

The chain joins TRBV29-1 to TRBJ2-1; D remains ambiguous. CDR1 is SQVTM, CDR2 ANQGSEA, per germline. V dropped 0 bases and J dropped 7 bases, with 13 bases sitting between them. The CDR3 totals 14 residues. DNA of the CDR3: TGCAGCGTTGAAGAGGTCCTAATGGGAAATGAGCAGTTCTTC. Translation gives CSVEEVLMGNEQFF.

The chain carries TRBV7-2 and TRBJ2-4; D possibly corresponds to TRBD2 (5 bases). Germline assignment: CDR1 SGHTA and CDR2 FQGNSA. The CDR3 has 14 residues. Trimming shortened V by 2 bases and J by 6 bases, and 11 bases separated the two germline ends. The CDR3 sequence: CASSLSASLNIQYF. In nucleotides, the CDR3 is TGTGCCAGCAGCTTATCAGCTAGCTTAAACATTCAGTACTTC.

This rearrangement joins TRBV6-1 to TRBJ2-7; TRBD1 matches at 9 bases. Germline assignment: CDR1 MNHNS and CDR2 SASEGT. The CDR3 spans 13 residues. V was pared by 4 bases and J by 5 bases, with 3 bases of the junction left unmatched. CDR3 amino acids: CASSGDRDHEQYF. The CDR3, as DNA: TGTGCCAGCAGTGGGGACAGGGACCACGAGCAGTACTTC.

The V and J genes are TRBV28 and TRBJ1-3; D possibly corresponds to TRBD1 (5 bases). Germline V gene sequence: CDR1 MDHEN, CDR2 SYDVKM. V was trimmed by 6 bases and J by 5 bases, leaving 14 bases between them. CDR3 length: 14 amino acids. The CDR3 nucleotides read TGTGCCAGCAGCACACAGGAATCTCGAAACACCATATATTTT. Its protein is CASSTQESRNTIYF. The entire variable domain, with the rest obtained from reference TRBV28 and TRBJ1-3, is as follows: DVKVTQSSRYLVKRTGEKVFLECVQDMDHENMFWYRQDPGLGLRLIYFSYDVKMKEKGDIPEGYSVSREKKERFSLILESASTNQTSMYLCASSTQESRNTIYFGEGSWLTVV.

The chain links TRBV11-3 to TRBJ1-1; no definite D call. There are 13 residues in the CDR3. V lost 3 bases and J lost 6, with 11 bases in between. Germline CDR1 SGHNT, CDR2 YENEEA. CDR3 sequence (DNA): TGTGCCAGCAGCTTCTTGCCCGACGCTGAAGCTTTCTTT. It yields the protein CASSFLPDAEAFF.

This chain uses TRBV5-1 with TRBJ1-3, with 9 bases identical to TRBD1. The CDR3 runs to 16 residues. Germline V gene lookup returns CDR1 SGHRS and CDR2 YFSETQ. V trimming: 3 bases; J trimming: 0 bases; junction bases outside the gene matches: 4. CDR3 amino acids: CASSSGTGSSGNTIYF. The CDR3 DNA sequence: TGCGCCAGCAGCTCCGGGACAGGGTCCTCTGGAAACACCATATATTTT.

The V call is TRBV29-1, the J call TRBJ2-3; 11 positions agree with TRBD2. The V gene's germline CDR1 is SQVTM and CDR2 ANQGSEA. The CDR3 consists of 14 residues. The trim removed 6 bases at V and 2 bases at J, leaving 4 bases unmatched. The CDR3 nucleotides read TGCAGCGTAACTAGCGGGGGTTACACAGATACGCAGTATTTT. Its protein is CSVTSGGYTDTQYF.

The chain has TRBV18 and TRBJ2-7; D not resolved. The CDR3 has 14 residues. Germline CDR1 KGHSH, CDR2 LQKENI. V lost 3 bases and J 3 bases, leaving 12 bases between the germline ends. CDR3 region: CASSPFRPFYEQYF. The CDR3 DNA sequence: TGTGCCAGCTCACCCTTCCGGCCTTTCTACGAGCAGTACTTC.

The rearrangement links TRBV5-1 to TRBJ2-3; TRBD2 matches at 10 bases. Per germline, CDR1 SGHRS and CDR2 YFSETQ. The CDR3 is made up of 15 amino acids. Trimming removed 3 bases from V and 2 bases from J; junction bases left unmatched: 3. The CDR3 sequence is CASSYTSGATDTQYF. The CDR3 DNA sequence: TGCGCCAGCAGCTATACTAGCGGGGCCACAGATACGCAGTATTTT. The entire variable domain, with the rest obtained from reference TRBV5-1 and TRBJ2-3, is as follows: KAGVTQTPRYLIKTRGQQVTLSCSPISGHRSVSWYQQTPGQGLQFLFEYFSETQRNKGNFPGRFSGRQFSNSRSEMNVSTLELGDSALYLCASSYTSGATDTQYFGPGTRLTVL.

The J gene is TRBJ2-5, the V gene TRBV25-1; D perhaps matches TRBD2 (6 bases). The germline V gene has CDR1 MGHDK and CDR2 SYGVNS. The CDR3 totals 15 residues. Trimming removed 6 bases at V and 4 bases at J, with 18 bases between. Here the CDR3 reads CASSPALGGGETQYF. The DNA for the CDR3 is TGTGCCAGCAGCCCGGCTCTTGGGGGAGGAGAGACCCAGTACTTC.

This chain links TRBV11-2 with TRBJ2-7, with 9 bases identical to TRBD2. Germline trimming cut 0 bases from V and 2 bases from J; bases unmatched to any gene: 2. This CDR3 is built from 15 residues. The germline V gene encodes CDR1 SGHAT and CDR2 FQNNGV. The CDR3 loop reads CASSLEAGGAYEQYF. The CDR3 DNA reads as TGTGCCAGCAGCTTAGAGGCGGGAGGGGCCTACGAGCAGTACTTC.

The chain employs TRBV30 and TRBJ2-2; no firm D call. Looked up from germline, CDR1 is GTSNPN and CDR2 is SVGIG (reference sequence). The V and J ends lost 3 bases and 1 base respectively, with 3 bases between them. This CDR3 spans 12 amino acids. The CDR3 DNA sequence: TGTGCCTGGAGGAAGAACACCGGGGAGCTGTTTTTT. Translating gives CAWRKNTGELFF.

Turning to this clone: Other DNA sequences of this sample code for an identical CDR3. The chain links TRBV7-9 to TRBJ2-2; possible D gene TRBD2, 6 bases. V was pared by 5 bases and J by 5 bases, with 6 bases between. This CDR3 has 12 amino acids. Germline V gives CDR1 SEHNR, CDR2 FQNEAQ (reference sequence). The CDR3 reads CASSRGTGELFF. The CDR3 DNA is TGTGCCAGCAGCCGGGGGACCGGGGAGCTGTTTTTT.

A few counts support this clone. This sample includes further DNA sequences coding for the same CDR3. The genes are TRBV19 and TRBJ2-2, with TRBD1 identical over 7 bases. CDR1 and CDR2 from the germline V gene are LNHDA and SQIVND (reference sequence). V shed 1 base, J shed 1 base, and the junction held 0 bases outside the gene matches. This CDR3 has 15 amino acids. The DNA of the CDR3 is TGTGCCAGTAGTATAGGGACAGGGAACACCGGGGAGCTGTTTTTT. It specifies CASSIGTGNTGELFF. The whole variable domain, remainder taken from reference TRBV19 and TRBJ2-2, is DGGITQSPKYLFRKEGQNVTLSCEQNLNHDAMYWYRQDPGQGLRLIYYSQIVNDFQKGDIAEGYSVSREKKESFPLTVTSAQKNPTAFYLCASSIGTGNTGELFFGEGSRLTVL.

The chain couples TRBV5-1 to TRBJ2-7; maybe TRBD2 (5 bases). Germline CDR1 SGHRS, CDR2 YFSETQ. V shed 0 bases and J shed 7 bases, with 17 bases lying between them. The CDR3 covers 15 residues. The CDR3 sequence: CASSLGQTNRGEQYF. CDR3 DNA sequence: TGCGCCAGCAGCTTGGGGCAGACTAACCGTGGGGAGCAGTACTTC.

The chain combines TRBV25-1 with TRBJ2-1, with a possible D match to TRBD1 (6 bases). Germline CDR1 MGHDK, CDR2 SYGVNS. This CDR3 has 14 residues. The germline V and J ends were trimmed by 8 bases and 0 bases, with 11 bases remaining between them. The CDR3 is CASGTGNSYNEQFF. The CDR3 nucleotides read TGTGCCAGCGGAACAGGGAACTCCTACAATGAGCAGTTCTTC.

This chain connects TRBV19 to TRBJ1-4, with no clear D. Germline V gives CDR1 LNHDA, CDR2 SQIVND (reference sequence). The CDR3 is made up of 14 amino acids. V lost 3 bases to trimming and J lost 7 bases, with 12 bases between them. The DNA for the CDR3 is TGTGCCAGTAGTATCCTCGGGGAGAGTGAAAAACTGTTTTTT. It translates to CASSILGESEKLFF.

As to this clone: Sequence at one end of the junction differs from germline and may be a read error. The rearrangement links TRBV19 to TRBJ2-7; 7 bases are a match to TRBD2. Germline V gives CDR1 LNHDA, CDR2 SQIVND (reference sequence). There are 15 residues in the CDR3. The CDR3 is CASSMAAGVSDEQYF. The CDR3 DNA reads TGTGCCAGTAGTATGGCGGCGGGAGTCTCCGACGAGCAGTACTTC.

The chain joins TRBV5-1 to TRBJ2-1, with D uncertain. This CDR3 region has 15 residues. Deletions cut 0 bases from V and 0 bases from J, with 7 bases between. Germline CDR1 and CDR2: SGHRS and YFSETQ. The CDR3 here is CASSLGPFSYNEQFF. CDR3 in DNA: TGCGCCAGCAGCTTGGGACCGTTCTCCTACAATGAGCAGTTCTTC.

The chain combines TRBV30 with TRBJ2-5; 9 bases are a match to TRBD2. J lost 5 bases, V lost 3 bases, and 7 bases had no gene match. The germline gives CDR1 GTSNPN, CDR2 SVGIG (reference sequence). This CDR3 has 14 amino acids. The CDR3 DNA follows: TGTGCCTGGAGCGGCGGGGGGGCATCGGAGACCCAGTACTTC. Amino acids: CAWSGGGASETQYF.

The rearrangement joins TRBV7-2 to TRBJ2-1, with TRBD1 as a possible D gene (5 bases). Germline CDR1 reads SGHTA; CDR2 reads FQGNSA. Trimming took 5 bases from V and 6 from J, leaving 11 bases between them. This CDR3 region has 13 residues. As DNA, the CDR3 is TGTGCCAGCAGCACACGGACACTCAATGAGCAGTTCTTC. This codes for CASSTRTLNEQFF.

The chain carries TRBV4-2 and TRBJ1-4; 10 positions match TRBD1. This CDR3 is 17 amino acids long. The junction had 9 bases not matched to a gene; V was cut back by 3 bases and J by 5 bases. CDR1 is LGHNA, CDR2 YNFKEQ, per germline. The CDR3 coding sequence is TGTGCCAGCAGCCAGGGGGGACAGGGGCAGAAAAATGAAAAACTGTTTTTT. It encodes CASSQGGQGQKNEKLFF.